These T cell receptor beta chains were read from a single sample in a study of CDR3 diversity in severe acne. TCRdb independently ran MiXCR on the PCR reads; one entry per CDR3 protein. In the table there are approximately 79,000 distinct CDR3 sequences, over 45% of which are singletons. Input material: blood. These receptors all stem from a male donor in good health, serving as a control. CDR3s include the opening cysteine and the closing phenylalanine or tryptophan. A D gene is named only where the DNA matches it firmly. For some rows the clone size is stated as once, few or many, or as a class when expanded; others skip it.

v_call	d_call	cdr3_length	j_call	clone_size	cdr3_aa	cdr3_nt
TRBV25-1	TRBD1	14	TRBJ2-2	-	CASSGQASTGELFF	TGTGCCAGCAGCGGACAGGCGAGCACCGGGGAGCTGTTTTTT
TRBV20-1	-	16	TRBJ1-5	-	CSARVGAGMGNQPQHF	TGCAGTGCTAGAGTCGGGGCAGGGATGGGCAATCAGCCCCAGCATTTT
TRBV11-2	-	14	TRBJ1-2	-	CASSRYGQWNGYTF	TGTGCCAGCAGCCGTTACGGACAGTGGAATGGCTACACCTTC
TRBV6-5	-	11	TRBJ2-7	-	CASSYAGEQYF	TGTGCCAGCAGTTACGCTGGCGAGCAGTACTTC
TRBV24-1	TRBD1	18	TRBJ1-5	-	CATSDWDSPIVSNQPQHF	TGTGCCACCAGTGATTGGGACAGTCCAATTGTTAGCAATCAGCCCCAGCATTTT
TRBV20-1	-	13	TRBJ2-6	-	CSAKRGGANVLTF	TGCAGTGCTAAAAGAGGGGGGGCCAACGTCCTGACTTTC
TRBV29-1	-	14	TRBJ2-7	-	CSVERVAGKYEQYF	TGCAGCGTTGAAAGGGTGGCAGGGAAATACGAGCAGTACTTC
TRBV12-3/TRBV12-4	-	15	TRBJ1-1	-	CASSLAASMNTEAFF	TGTGCCAGCAGTTTAGCAGCTTCGATGAACACTGAAGCTTTCTTT
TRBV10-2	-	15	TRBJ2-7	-	CATEERGYGLYEQYF	TGCGCCACCGAGGAGAGGGGCTACGGACTATACGAGCAGTACTTC
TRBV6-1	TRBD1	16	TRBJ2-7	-	CASSPAPGTGDHEQYF	TGTGCCAGCAGCCCCGCCCCCGGGACAGGGGACCACGAGCAGTACTTC
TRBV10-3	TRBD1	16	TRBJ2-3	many	CAISESGTGDGDTQYF	TGTGCCATCAGTGAGTCAGGGACAGGGGATGGAGATACGCAGTATTTT
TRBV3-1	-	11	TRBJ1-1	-	CASSHQTEAFF	TGTGCCAGCAGCCACCAAACTGAAGCTTTCTTT
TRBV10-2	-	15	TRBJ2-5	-	CASSTQAIGRETQYF	TGTGCCAGCAGTACGCAAGCGATCGGTAGAGAGACCCAGTACTTC
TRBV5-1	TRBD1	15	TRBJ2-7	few	CASSWMTGGSYEQYF	TGTGCCAGCAGCTGGATGACAGGGGGCTCCTACGAGCAGTACTTC
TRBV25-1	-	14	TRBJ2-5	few	CASSVTEVQETQYF	TGTGCCAGCAGTGTAACCGAGGTCCAAGAGACCCAGTACTTC
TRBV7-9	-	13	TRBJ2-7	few	CASSSPVDYEQYF	TGTGCCAGCAGCTCCCCGGTAGACTACGAGCAGTACTTC
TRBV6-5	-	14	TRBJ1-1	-	CASSEADGGTEAFF	TGTGCCAGCAGTGAAGCGGACGGTGGGACTGAAGCTTTCTTT
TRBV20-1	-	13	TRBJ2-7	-	CSARVAGAREQYF	TGCAGTGCTAGAGTTGCGGGGGCGAGGGAGCAGTACTTC
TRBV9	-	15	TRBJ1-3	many	CASSVGGDSGNTIYF	TGTGCCAGCAGCGTAGGGGGAGACTCTGGAAACACCATATATTTT
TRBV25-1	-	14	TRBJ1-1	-	CASSFWGGNTEAFF	TGTGCCAGCAGTTTCTGGGGGGGGAACACTGAAGCTTTCTTT
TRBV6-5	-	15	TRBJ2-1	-	CASSYSAGAFDEQFF	TGTGCCAGCAGTTACTCGGCAGGGGCATTCGATGAGCAGTTCTTC
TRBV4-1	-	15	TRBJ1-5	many	CASSQAGTGNQPQHF	TGCGCCAGCAGCCAAGCCGGGACGGGTAATCAGCCCCAGCATTTT
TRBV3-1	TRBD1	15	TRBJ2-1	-	CATDRGQGPYNEQFF	TGTGCCACCGACAGGGGACAGGGGCCCTACAATGAGCAGTTCTTC
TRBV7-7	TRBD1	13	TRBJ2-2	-	CASSSQGAGELFF	TGTGCTAGCAGCTCACAGGGGGCCGGGGAGCTGTTTTTT
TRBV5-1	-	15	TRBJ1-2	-	CASSDRSSSSYGYTF	TGCGCCAGCAGTGACAGGAGCTCCTCCTCCTATGGCTACACCTTC
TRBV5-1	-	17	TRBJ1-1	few	CASSLVGQGSMNTEAFF	TGCGCCAGCAGCTTGGTGGGGCAGGGCAGCATGAACACTGAAGCTTTCTTT
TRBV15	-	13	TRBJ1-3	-	CATSRPGGNTIYF	TGTGCCACCTCGCGCCCCGGTGGAAACACCATATATTTT